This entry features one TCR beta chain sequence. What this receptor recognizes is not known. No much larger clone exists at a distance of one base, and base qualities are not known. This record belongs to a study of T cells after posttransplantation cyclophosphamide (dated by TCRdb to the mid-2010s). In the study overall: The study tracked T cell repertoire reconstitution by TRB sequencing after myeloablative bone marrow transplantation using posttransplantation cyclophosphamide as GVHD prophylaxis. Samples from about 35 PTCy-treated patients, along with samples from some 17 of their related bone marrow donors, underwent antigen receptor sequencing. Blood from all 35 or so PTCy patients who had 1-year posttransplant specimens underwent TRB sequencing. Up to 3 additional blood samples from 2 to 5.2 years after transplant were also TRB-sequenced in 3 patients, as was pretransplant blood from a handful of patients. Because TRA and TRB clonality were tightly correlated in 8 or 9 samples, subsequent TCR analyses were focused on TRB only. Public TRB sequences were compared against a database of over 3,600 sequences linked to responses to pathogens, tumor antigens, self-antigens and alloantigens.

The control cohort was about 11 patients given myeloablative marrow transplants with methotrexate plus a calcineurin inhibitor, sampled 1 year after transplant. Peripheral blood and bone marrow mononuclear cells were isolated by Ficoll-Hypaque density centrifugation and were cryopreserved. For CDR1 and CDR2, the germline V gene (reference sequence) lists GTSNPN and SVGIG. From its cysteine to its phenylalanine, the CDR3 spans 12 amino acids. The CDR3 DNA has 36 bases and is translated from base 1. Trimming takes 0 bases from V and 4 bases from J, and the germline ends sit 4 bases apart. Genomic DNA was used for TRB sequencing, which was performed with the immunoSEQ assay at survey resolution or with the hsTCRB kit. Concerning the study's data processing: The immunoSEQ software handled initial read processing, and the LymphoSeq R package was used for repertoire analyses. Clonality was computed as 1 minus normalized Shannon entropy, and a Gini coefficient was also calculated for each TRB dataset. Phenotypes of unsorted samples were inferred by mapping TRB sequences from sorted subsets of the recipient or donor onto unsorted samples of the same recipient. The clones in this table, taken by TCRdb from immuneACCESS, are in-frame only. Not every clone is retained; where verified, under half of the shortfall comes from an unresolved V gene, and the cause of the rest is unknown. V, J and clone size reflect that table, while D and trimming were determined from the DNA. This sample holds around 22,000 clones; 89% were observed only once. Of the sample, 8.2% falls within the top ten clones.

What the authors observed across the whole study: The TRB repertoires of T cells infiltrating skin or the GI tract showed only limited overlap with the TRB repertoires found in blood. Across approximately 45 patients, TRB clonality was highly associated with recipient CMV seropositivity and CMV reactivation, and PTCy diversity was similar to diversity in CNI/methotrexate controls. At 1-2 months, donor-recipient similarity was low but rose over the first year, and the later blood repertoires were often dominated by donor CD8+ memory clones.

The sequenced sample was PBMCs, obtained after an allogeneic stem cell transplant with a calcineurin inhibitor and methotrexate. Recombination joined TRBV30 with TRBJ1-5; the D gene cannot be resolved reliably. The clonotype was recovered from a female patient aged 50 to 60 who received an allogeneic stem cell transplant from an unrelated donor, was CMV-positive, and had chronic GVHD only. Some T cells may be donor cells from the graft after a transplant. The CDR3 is CAWSVRNQPQHF. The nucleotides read TGTGCCTGGAGTGTGAGAAATCAGCCCCAGCATTTT.